The text below deals with one TCR beta chain. The sample is drawn from a study of cytomegalovirus exposure and HLA in healthy donors. V lost 8 bases and J lost 6, with 14 bases in between. This CDR3 is built from 12 residues. Germline V CDR1 and CDR2: SNHLY, FYNNEI. The donors comprised healthy bone marrow donors. The primer mix had 60 Vbeta and 13 Jbeta primers. This table comes from immunoSEQ multiplex PCR, and its TCRdb copy is limited to in-frame clones, with some not included. The data contain about 160,000 clones, more than 70% of them singletons. The origin of this receptor is a man aged 25 to 40 in good health and CMV-seronegative. This chain joins TRBV2 and TRBJ2-7, with D possibly matching TRBD1 (5 bases). Sequenced sample: PBMCs. The CDR3 reads CASVHRMGEQYF. CDR3 coding DNA: TGTGCCAGCGTCCACAGGATGGGCGAGCAGTACTTC.